These 14 T cell receptor beta chains were all obtained from the same sample, sequenced in a study of CD8 T cells in Susac syndrome. Random hexamers served to reverse transcribe about 0.45 to 1 ug RNA. TCRdb re-called the immunoSEQ multiplex PCR reads through MiXCR, storing one row per CDR3 protein. The profile shows about 190,000 distinct CDR3 sequences, over 90% of them singletons. The sample comprised CD8+ T cells from PBMCs. Source of these receptors: a human donor with Susac syndrome.

This chain links TRBV5-1 with TRBJ2-7, with 8 bases fitting TRBD1. The CDR3 spans 17 residues. Germline V gene lookup returns CDR1 SGHRS and CDR2 YFSETQ. V lost 0 bases and J lost 1; bases outside the gene matches: 9. The CDR3 sequence: CASSLEPPGQGSYEQYF. The DNA of the CDR3 is TGCGCCAGCAGCTTGGAACCCCCCGGACAGGGATCCTACGAGCAGTACTTC.

The sample holds a few counts of this clonotype. V gene TRBV4-1 combines with J gene TRBJ2-7, with unresolved D. The CDR3 has 15 amino acids. Trimming stripped 0 bases from V and 4 bases from J, with 13 bases between. Germline CDR1 is MGHRA and CDR2 is YSYEKL. CDR3 in amino acids: CASSQDGGVLYEQYF. The CDR3 DNA sequence: TGCGCCAGCAGCCAAGACGGTGGAGTCCTATACGAGCAGTACTTC.

This chain joins TRBV14 and TRBJ2-1, with 10 bases lining up with TRBD2. In germline, CDR1 is SGHDN, CDR2 FVKESK. The CDR3 has 18 amino acids. V shed 0 bases and J 8 bases; nucleotides not matched to a gene: 13. The DNA of the CDR3 is TGTGCCAGCAGCCAAGAGTTCAGCGGGGGGGCTCTGAGCGATGAGCAGTTCTTC. This sequence encodes CASSQEFSGGALSDEQFF.

The chain recombines TRBV5-1 with TRBJ1-1, with TRBD1 identical over 7 bases. The CDR3 has 15 amino acids. CDR1 and CDR2 from the germline V gene are SGHRS and YFSETQ. Trimming took 1 base from V and 2 from J; bases not matched to a gene: 5. The chain's CDR3 is CASSLYGQANTEAFF. For the CDR3, the DNA is TGCGCCAGCAGCTTGTACGGACAGGCCAACACTGAAGCTTTCTTT. The full variable domain, with the rest looked up from reference TRBV5-1 and TRBJ1-1, is KAGVTQTPRYLIKTRGQQVTLSCSPISGHRSVSWYQQTPGQGLQFLFEYFSETQRNKGNFPGRFSGRQFSNSRSEMNVSTLELGDSALYLCASSLYGQANTEAFFGQGTRLTVV.

The rearrangement links TRBV5-1 to TRBJ2-3; TRBD2 might be the D (6 bases). This CDR3 is 13 amino acids long. CDR1 is SGHRS, CDR2 YFSETQ, per germline. With 4 bases removed from V and 6 bases from J, the gap between germline ends came to 12 bases. The CDR3 loop is CASSVDRGDTQYF. In DNA, the CDR3 is TGCGCCAGCAGCGTTGATCGGGGGGATACGCAGTATTTT.

This chain joins TRBV5-6 and TRBJ1-1; 7 bases agree with TRBD1. This CDR3 spans 13 amino acids. The germline V gene encodes CDR1 SGHDT and CDR2 YYEEEE. Germline trimming cut 5 bases from V and 7 bases from J; bases unmatched to any gene: 8. CDR3 region: CASSPGTAYEAFF. CDR3 coding DNA: TGTGCCAGCAGTCCAGGGACAGCCTATGAAGCTTTCTTT.

The chain recombines TRBV30 with TRBJ2-2, with a tentative D call TRBD1 (5 bases). The CDR3 contains 13 residues. Trimming pared 2 bases from V and 7 bases from J, leaving 11 bases between. Germline CDR1 GTSNPN, CDR2 SVGIG (reference sequence). The CDR3 region has the DNA TGTGCCTGGAGTAGGCAGGGCGGCGGGGAGCTGTTTTTT. Its protein is CAWSRQGGGELFF.

The chain uses TRBV20-1 and TRBJ2-6, with D hard to call. CDR1 DFQATT and CDR2 SNEGSKA come from the germline V gene (reference sequence). This CDR3 spans 14 amino acids. Trimming took off 6 bases at V and 2 bases at J, with 11 bases between the two ends. The CDR3: CSAKVGAGANVLTF. As DNA, the CDR3 is TGCAGTGCGAAGGTTGGGGCTGGGGCCAACGTCCTGACTTTC.

The chain carries TRBV11-2 and TRBJ2-7; 11 nucleotides line up with TRBD2. Trimming removed 5 bases from V and 3 bases from J; junction bases left unmatched: 6. Looked up from germline, CDR1 is SGHAT and CDR2 is FQNNGV. The CDR3 is 15 amino acids. The CDR3 loop is CASSPSGGIGYEQYF. The DNA of the CDR3 is TGTGCCAGCAGCCCTAGCGGGGGGATCGGCTACGAGCAGTACTTC.

The chain employs TRBV12-3 or TRBV12-4 and TRBJ2-7; the match to TRBD2 covers 11 bases. V shed 0 bases, J shed 2 bases, and the junction held 9 bases outside the gene matches. This CDR3 comprises 18 residues. In nucleotides, the CDR3 is TGTGCCAGCAGTTTAGCGTGGCTAGCGGGGGGTCCAACCTACGAGCAGTACTTC. Translating gives CASSLAWLAGGPTYEQYF.

The chain recombines TRBV30 with TRBJ1-1, with D possibly TRBD1 on 5 matching bases. V gave up 3 bases and J gave up 1 base, with 9 bases separating them. The germline gives CDR1 GTSNPN, CDR2 SVGIG (reference sequence). The CDR3 runs to 13 residues. In DNA form, the CDR3 reads TGTGCCTGGAGCAAGGGGCCGAACACTGAAGCTTTCTTT. It specifies CAWSKGPNTEAFF.

The CDR3 DNA reads as TGCAGTGCTAGAGACTCGCTCCTGCGAGGGCAGTTCTTC. The encoded protein is CSARDSLLRGQFF. V gene TRBV20-1 combines with J gene TRBJ2-1, with D hard to call. The V end was cut by 0 bases, the J end by 12 bases, with 15 bases between. Germline loops: CDR1 DFQATT, CDR2 SNEGSKA (reference sequence). The CDR3 covers 13 residues.

The V call is TRBV27, the J call TRBJ1-2; D uncertain. The V gene's germline CDR1 is MNHEY and CDR2 SMNVEV (reference sequence). This CDR3 has 11 residues. V dropped 6 bases and J dropped 4 bases, with 6 bases sitting between them. The CDR3 DNA is TGTGCCAGCAGGGCAAGCTATGGCTACACCTTC. It yields the protein CASRASYGYTF.

V gene TRBV12-3 or TRBV12-4 combines with J gene TRBJ1-1, with D unresolved. Trimming shortened V by 7 bases and J by 7 bases, and 19 bases separated the two germline ends. The CDR3 totals 14 residues. The CDR3 DNA is TGTGCCAGCAATCCTGGGAGCTTCTATATTGAAGCTTTCTTT. Translated: CASNPGSFYIEAFF.